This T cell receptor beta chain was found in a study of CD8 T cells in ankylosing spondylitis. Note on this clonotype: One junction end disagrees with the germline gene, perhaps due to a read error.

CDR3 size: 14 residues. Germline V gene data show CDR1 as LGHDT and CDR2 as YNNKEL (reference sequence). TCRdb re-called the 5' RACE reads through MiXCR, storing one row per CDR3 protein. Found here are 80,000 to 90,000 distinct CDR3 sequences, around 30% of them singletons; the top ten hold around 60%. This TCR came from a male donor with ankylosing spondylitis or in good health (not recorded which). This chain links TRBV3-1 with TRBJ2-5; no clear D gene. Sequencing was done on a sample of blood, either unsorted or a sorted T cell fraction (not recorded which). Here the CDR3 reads CASSHRRTQEIQYF. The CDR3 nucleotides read TGTGCCAGCAGCCACCGACGTACACAAGAGATCCAGTACTTC.